This record looks at one T cell receptor beta chain sequence and its context. Antigen specificity is unknown. This record comes from a study of blood T cells in healthy people across ages. Study-level points and caveats: Naive and antigen-experienced cells could not be conclusively compared, given unsorted PBMCs. Researchers deemed the diversity estimates from one million T cells underestimates.

V dropped 2 bases and J dropped 7 bases, with 15 bases sitting between them. Germline V lookup: CDR1 SGHVS, CDR2 FNYEAQ. This CDR3 spans 14 amino acids. Whenever a sample was processed, at least 6 million PBMCs were isolated. A second about 6 to 11 cycle PCR used barcoded and J-beta primers. The authors tagged each cDNA molecule using a template-switch adaptor with 12 random nucleotides. TCRdb analysed the 5' RACE reads with MiXCR anew, one entry per CDR3 protein. Of 730,000 or so distinct CDR3 sequences listed, less than 45% are singletons. The chain is built from TRBV7-6 and TRBJ2-7; D is unclear. The receptor comes from a man aged 80 or over in good health. The specimen was blood. Here the CDR3 reads CASSLIGGQNEQYF. The CDR3 DNA reads as TGTGCCAGCAGCTTAATAGGTGGGCAGAATGAGCAGTACTTC.